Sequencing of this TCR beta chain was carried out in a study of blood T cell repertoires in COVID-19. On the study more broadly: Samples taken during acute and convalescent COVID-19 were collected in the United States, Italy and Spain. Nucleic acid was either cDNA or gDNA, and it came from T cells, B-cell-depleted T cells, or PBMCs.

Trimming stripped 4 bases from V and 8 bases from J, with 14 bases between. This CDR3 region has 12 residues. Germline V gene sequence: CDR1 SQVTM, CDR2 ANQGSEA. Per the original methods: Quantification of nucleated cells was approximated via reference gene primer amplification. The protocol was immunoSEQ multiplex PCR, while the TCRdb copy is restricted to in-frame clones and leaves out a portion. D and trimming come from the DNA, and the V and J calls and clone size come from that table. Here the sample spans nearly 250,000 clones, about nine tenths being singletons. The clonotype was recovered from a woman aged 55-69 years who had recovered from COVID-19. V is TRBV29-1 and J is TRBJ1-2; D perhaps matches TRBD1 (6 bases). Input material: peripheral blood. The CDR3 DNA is TGCAGCGTTGCCCAGGGGTCTCAAGGCTACACCTTC. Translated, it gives CSVAQGSQGYTF.